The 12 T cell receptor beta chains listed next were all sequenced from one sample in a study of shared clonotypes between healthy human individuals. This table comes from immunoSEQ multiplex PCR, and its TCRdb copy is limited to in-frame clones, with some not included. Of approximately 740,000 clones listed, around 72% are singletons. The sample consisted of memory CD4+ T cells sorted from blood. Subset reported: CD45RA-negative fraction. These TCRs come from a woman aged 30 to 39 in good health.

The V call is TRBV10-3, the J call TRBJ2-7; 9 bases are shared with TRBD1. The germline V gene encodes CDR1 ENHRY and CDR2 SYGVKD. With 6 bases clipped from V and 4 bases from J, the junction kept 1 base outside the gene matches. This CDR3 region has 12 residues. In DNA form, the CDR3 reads TGTGCCATCAGAGGACAGGGGTACGAGCAGTACTTC. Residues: CAIRGQGYEQYF.

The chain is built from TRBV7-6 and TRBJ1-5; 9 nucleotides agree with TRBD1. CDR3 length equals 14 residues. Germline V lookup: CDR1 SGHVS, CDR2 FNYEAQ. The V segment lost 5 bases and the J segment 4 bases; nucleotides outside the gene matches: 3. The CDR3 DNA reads TGTGCCAGCAGCAAAGGACAGGGGAATCAGCCCCAGCATTTT. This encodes CASSKGQGNQPQHF.

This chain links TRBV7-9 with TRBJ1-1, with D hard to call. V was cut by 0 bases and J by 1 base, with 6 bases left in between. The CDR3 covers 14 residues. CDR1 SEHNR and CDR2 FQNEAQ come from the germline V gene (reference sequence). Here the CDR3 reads CASSLAQWNTEAFF. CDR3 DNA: TGTGCCAGCAGCTTAGCACAGTGGAACACTGAAGCTTTCTTT.

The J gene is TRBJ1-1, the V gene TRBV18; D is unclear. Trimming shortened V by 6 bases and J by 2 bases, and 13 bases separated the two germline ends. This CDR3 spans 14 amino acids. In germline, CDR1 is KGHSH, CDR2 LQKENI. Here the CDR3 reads CASSPTQTNTEAFF. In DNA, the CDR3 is TGTGCCAGCTCTCCGACTCAAACCAACACTGAAGCTTTCTTT.

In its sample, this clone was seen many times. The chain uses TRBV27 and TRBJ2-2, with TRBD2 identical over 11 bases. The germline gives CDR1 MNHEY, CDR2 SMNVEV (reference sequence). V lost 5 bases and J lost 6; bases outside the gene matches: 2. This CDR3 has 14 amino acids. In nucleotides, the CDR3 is TGTGCCAGCAGTACGGGACTAGCGGCCGGGGAGCTGTTTTTT. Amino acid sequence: CASSTGLAAGELFF.

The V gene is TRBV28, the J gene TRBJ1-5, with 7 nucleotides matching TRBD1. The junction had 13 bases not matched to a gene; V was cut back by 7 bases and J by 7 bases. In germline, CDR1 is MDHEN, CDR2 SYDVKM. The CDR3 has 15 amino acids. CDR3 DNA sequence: TGTGCCAGCACCGAGTCGACAGGGTTTTACCAGCCCCAGCATTTT. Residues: CASTESTGFYQPQHF.

DNA of the CDR3: TGTGCCAGCTCAGGAGCGGGAGTCGTAGCAGATACGCAGTATTTT. Translated, it gives CASSGAGVVADTQYF. The chain carries TRBV18 and TRBJ2-3; 8 nucleotides align to TRBD2. CDR3 length: 15 amino acids. J was trimmed by 4 bases and V by 5 bases; bases with no gene match: 8. The germline V gene encodes CDR1 KGHSH and CDR2 LQKENI.

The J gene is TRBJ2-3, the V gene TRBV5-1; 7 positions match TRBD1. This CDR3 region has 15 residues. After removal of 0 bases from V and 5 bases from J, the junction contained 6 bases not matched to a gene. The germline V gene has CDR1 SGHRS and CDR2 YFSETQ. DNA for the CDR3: TGCGCCAGCAGCTTGGGCCAGGGGGTAATAGATACGCAGTATTTT. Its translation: CASSLGQGVIDTQYF.

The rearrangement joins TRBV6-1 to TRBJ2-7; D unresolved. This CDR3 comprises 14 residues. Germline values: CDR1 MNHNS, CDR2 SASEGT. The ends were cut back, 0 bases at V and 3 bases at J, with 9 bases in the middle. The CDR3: CASSEARPHYEQYF. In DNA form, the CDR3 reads TGTGCCAGCAGTGAAGCTAGACCGCACTACGAGCAGTACTTC.

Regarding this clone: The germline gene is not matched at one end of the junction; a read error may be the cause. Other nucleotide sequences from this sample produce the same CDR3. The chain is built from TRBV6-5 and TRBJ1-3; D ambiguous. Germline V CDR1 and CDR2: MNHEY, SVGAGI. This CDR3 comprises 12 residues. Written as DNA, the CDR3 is TGTGCCAGCAGTAACTCTGGAAACACCATATATTTT. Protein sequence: CASSNSGNTIYF.

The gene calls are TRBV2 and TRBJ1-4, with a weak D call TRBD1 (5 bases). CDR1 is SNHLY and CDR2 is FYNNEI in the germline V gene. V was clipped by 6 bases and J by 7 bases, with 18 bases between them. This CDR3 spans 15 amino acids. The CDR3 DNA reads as TGTGCCAGCAGAATCTCGGGGACGGGTAGTGAAAAACTGTTTTTT. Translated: CASRISGTGSEKLFF.

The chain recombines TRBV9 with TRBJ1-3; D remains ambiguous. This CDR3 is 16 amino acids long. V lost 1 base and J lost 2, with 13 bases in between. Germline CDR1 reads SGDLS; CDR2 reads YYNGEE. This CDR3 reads CASSVRLGVTGNTIYF. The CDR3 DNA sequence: TGTGCCAGCAGCGTACGGCTGGGAGTCACTGGAAACACCATATATTTT.